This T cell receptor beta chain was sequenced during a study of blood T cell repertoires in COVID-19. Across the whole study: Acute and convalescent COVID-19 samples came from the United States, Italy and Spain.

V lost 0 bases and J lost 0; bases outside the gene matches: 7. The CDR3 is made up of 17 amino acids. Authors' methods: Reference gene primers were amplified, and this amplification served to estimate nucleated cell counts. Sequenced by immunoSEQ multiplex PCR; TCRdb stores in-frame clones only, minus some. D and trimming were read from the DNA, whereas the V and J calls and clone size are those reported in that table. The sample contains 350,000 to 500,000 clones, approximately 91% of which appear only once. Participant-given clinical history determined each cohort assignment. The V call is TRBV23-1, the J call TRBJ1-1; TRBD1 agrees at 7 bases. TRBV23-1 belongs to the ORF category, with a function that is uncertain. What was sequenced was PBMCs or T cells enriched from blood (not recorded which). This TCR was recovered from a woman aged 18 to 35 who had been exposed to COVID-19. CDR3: CASSQSGTERMNTEAFF. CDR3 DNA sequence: TGCGCCAGCAGTCAATCTGGGACAGAGAGAATGAACACTGAAGCTTTCTTT.